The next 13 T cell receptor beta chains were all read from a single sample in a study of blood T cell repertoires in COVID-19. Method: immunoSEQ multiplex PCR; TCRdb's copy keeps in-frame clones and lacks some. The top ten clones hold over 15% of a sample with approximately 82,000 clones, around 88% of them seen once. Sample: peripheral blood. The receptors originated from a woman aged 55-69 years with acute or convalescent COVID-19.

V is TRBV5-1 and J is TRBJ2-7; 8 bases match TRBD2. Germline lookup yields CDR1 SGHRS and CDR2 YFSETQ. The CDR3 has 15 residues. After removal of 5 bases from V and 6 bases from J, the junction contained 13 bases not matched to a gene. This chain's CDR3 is CASRRSPGLVSEQYF. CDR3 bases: TGCGCCAGCAGGCGCTCCCCGGGACTAGTCTCCGAGCAGTACTTC.

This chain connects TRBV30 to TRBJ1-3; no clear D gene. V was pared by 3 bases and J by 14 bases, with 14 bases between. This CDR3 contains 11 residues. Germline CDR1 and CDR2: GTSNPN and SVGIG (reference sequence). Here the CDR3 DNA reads TGTGCCTGGAGAGCCGGGATCGTAGTATATTTT. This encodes CAWRAGIVVYF. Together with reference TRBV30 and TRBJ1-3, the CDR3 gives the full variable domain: SQTIHQWPATLVQPVGSPLSLECTVEGTSNPNLYWYRQAAGRGLQLLFYSVGIGQISSEVPQNLSASRPQDRQFILSSKKLLLSDSGFYLCAWRAGIVVYFGEGSWLTVV.

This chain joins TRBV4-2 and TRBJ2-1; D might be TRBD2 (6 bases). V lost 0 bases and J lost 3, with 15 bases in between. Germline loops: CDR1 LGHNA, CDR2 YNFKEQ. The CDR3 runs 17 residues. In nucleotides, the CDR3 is TGTGCCAGCAGCCAAGACGGGCGGGATGGCTTCTACAATGAGCAGTTCTTC. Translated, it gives CASSQDGRDGFYNEQFF.

The CDR3 DNA sequence: TGTGCCAGCAGCTTGGGTCTATCCGGGGACGAGCAGTACTTC. This gives the protein CASSLGLSGDEQYF. The chain uses TRBV7-9 and TRBJ2-7; a possible D gene is TRBD2 (5 bases). Trimming took 3 bases from V and 5 from J, leaving 14 bases between them. Germline V gives CDR1 SEHNR, CDR2 FQNEAQ (reference sequence). The CDR3 totals 14 residues.

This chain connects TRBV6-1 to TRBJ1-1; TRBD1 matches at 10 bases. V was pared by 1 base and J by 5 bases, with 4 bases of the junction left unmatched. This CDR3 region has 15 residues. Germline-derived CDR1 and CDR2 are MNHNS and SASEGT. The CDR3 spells CASSEVGQGKTEAFF. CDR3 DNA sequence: TGTGCCAGCAGTGAAGTGGGACAGGGGAAGACTGAAGCTTTCTTT.

In nucleotides, the CDR3 is TGCAGCGCAAACCCGGGAGATAACTATGGCTACACCTTC. Amino acid sequence: CSANPGDNYGYTF. This rearrangement joins TRBV29-1 to TRBJ1-2; unclear D gene. The CDR3 is 13 amino acids. Trimming removed 7 bases at V and 1 base at J, with 13 bases between. Germline loops: CDR1 SQVTM, CDR2 ANQGSEA.

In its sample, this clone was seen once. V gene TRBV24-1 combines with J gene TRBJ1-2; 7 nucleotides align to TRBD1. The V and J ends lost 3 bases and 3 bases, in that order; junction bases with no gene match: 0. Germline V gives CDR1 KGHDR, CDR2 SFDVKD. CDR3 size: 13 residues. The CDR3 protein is CATSDGTDYGYTF. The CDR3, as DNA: TGTGCCACCAGTGATGGGACAGACTATGGCTACACCTTC.

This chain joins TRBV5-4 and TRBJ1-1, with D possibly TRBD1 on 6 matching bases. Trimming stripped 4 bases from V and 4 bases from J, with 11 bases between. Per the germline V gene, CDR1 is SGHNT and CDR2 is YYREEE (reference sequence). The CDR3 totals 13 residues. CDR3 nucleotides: TGTGCCAGCAGCGCAGGGGCGGGCACTGAAGCTTTCTTT. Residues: CASSAGAGTEAFF.

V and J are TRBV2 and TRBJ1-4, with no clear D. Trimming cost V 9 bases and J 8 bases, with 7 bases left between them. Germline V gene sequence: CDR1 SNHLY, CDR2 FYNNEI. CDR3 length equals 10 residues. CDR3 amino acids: CAREPEKLFF. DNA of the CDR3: TGTGCCAGGGAGCCCGAAAAACTGTTTTTT.

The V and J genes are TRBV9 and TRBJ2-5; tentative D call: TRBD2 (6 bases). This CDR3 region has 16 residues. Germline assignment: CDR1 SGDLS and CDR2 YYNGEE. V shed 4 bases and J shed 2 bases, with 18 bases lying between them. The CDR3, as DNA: TGTGCCAGCAGCCTGGGCATGGGACTGGGACAAGAGACCCAGTACTTC. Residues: CASSLGMGLGQETQYF.

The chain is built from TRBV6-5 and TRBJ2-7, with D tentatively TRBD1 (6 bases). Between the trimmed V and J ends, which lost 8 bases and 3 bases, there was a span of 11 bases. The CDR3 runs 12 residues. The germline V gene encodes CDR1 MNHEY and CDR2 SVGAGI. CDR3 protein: CASGDTLYEQYF. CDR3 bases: TGTGCCAGCGGGGACACCCTCTACGAGCAGTACTTC.

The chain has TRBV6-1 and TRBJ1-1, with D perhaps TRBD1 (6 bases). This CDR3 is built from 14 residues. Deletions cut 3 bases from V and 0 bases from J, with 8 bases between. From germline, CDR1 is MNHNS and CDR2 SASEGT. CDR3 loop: CASSDQGMNTEAFF. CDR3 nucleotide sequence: TGTGCCAGCAGTGATCAGGGGATGAACACTGAAGCTTTCTTT.

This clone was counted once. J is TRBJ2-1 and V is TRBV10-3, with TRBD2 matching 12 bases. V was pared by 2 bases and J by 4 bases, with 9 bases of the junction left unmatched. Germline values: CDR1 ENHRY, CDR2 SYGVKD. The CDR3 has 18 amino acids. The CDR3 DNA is TGTGCCATCAGTGAGCCCCTAGCGGGAGGGCCGATATACAATGAGCAGTTCTTC. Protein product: CAISEPLAGGPIYNEQFF.